Described below is a single TCR beta chain sequence and its context. CDR3 length: 17 amino acids. The V end was cut by 0 bases, the J end by 7 bases, with 18 bases between. Germline CDR1 SGHDN, CDR2 FVKESK. This entry is derived from a study of T cell repertoires in ileal Crohn's disease. As for the study in general: The M6 sample came from neoterminal ileum during colonoscopy after surgery.

The assay was immunoSEQ multiplex PCR, and TCRdb's table has in-frame clones only and misses some. The sample shows roughly 62,000 clones, approximately 91% of them seen only once. The time point here: neoterminal ileum biopsy at postoperative endoscopy, about 6 months after surgery. Input material: ileal tissue. The clonotype was recovered from an adult with Crohn's disease. V is TRBV14 and J is TRBJ2-2; TRBD2 might be the D (5 bases). This chain's CDR3 is CASSQERYSLRDGELFF. The CDR3 region has the DNA TGTGCCAGCAGCCAAGAAAGATATTCCCTCCGGGACGGGGAGCTGTTTTTT.